The T cell receptor (beta chain) under discussion was sequenced for a study of T cell responses to AZD1222 COVID-19 vaccine. Profiling relied on immunoSEQ multiplex PCR, and the TCRdb table lists in-frame clones only, not all of them. The sample has approximately 82,000 clones; roughly nine tenths are singletons. Trimming shortened V by 5 bases and J by 3 bases, and 3 bases separated the two germline ends. The CDR3 consists of 11 residues. Germline-derived CDR1 and CDR2 are MNHEY and SVGEGT. The sequence derives from an adult in good health. The sample here was peripheral blood, taken on day 0 of AZD1222 vaccination. The chain uses TRBV6-2 or TRBV6-3 and TRBJ2-3, with unresolved D. Written as DNA, the CDR3 is TGTGCCAGCAGTAAGACAGATACGCAGTATTTT. It is translated as CASSKTDTQYF.